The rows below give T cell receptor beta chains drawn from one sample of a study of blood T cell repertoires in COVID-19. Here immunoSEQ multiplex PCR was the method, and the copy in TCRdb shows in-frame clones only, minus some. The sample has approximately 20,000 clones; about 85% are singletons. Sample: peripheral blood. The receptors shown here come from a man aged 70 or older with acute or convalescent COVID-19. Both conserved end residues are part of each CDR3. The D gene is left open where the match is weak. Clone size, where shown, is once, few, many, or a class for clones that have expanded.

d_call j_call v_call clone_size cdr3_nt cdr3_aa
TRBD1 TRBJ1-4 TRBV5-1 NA TGCGCCAGCAGCTTGTACCGACAGGGCAATGAAAAACTGTTTTTT CASSLYRQGNEKLFF
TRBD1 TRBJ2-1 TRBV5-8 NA TGTGCCAGCAGCTTGAGGCAGGGGGCCCATGAGCAGTTCTTC CASSLRQGAHEQFF
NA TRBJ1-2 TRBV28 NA TGTGCCAGCAGTGCCGAGTATGGCTACACCTTC CASSAEYGYTF
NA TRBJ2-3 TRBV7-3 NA TGTGCCAGCAGCTTAAACAGGGAAACCAACACGCAGTATTTT CASSLNRETNTQYF
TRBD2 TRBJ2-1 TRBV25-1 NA TGTGCCAGCAGTGAATTGGCGGGAGTAGACAATGAGCAGTTCTTC CASSELAGVDNEQFF
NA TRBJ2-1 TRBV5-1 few TGCGCCAGCAGGACAAACAGCCTCGACAATGAGCAGTTCTTC CASRTNSLDNEQFF
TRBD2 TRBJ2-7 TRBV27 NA TGTGCCAGCAGCCCAAGATCACTAGCGGGAGGCTACGAGCAGTACTTC CASSPRSLAGGYEQYF
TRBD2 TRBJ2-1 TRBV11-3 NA TGTGCCAGCAGCGCGAGCGGGAGCGACCACAATGAGCAGTTCTTC CASSASGSDHNEQFF
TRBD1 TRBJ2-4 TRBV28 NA TGTGCCAGCAGGGGCCCCAGGGGGCTAACCAAAAACATTCAGTACTTC CASRGPRGLTKNIQYF
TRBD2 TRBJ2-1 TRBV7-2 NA TGTGCCAGCAGCTTGGGGACTAGCTCCTACAATGAGCAGTTCTTC CASSLGTSSYNEQFF
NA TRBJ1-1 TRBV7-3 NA TGTGCCAGCAGCCCATCACAGAACACTGAAGCTTTCTTT CASSPSQNTEAFF
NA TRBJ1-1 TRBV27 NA TGTGCCAGCAGTTTATCCGGAGTGGACACTGAAGCTTTCTTT CASSLSGVDTEAFF
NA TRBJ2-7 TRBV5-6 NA TGTGCCAGCAGCTTGGCTGATACCGGGGTTAAGCAGTACTTC CASSLADTGVKQYF
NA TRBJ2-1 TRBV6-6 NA TGTGCCAGCAGTTACTCTGGGGCTAGTTCCGACTCGCAGTTCTTC CASSYSGASSDSQFF
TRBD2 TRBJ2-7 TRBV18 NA TGTGCCAGCTCACTCGGGACTAGCGGGAGTGGGACCTACGAGCAGTACTTC CASSLGTSGSGTYEQYF
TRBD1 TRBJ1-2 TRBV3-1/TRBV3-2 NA TGTGCCAGCAGCACACGGACAGGGCGGGACTATGGCTACACCTTC CASSTRTGRDYGYTF
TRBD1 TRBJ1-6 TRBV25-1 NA TGTGCCAGCAGCCCCGGACAGGACCTCCACTTT CASSPGQDLHF
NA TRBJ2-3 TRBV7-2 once TGTGCCAGCAGCTCGACTAGGGGTACAGATACGCAGTATTTT CASSSTRGTDTQYF
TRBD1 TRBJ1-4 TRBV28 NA TGTGCCAGCAGCTCCCGACAGGGCGCTAATGAAAAACTGTTTTTT CASSSRQGANEKLFF
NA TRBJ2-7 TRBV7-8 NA TGTGCCAGCAGCCCCACTAGGATGAAGCAGTACTTC CASSPTRMKQYF
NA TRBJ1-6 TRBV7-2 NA TGTGCCAGCAGCTTAGCGAGTAGTTCCTATAATTCACCCCTCCACTTT CASSLASSSYNSPLHF
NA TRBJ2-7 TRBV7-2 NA TGTGCCAGCAGCTTAGGTGGGGGCAGCTACGAGCAGTACTTC CASSLGGGSYEQYF
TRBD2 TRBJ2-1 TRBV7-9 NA TGTGCCAGCAGCTTATGGACGGGAGGGCCGTACAATGAGCAGTTCTTC CASSLWTGGPYNEQFF
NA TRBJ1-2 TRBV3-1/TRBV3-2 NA TGTGCCAGCAGCCAACCGAACTATGGCTACACCTTC CASSQPNYGYTF
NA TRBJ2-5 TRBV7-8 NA TGTGCCAGTAGCGAAGGATTTGGGCGAGAGACCCAGTACTTC CASSEGFGRETQYF
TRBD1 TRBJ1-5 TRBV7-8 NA TGTGCCAGCAGCTGGTCCCCGGGACAGATAAATCAGCCCCAGCATTTT CASSWSPGQINQPQHF
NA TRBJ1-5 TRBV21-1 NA TGTGCCAGCAGCAAAGCGCTTTTGACAGGGCAAAACAATCAGCCCCAGCATTTT CASSKALLTGQNNQPQHF
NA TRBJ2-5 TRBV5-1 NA TGCGCCAGCAGCTTGGCTCAGGGGCAGGGGAAGACCCAGTACTTC CASSLAQGQGKTQYF
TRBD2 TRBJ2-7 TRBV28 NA TGTGCCAGCAGGGTGCGAGATAGCGGGCTTATCTACGAGCAGTACTTC CASRVRDSGLIYEQYF
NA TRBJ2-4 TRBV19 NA TGTGCCAGCCGTTTGGCGGGAGCCAAAAACATTCAGTACTTC CASRLAGAKNIQYF
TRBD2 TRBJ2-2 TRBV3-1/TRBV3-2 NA TGTGCCAGCAGCCAAGAAGGGGGGCTAGCGGGTTTGAACACCGGGGAGCTGTTTTTT CASSQEGGLAGLNTGELFF
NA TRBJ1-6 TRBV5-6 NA TGTGCCAGCAGCAAGGACAGAAATTCACCCCTCCACTTT CASSKDRNSPLHF
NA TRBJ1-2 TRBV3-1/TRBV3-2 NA TGTGCCAGCAGCCCGTTGGTCAGGGCAACTGGCTACACCTTC CASSPLVRATGYTF
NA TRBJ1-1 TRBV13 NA TGTGCCAGCAGCTTCTGGCGGTTGAACACTGAAGCTTTCTTT CASSFWRLNTEAFF
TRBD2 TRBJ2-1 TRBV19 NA TGTGCCAGTAGTTCGTCTAGCGGGAGGGCCTGGAATGAGCAGTTCTTC CASSSSSGRAWNEQFF
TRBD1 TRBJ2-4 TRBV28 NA TGTGCCAGCATATCCAGGGGGCTAGCCAAAAACATTCAGTACTTC CASISRGLAKNIQYF
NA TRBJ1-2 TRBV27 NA TGTGCCAGCAGTCCCTCCCGTGGAGGGGGCTACACCTTC CASSPSRGGGYTF
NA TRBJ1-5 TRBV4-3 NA TGCGCCAGCAGCCAAGACGGGAGGGCGGAGCAGCCCCAGCATTTT CASSQDGRAEQPQHF
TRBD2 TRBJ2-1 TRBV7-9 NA TGTGCCAGCAGCTTAGTCGGGAGGGACCGCTCCTACAATGAGCAGTTCTTC CASSLVGRDRSYNEQFF
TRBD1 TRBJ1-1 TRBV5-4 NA TGTGCCAGCAGCTTTAGGACAGGGGGGGACTCTGAAGCTTTCTTT CASSFRTGGDSEAFF
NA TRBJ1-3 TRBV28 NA TGTGCCAGCAGCTACGAGGCGGGAAACACCATATATTTT CASSYEAGNTIYF
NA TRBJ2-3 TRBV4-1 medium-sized TGCGCCAGCAGCCGGACGGGTACTAGGATGGATACGCAGTATTTT CASSRTGTRMDTQYF
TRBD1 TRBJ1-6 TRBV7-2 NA TGTGCCAGCAGCTTAGATAGACAGGGGACCCTCCACTTT CASSLDRQGTLHF
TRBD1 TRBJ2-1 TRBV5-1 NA TGCGCCAGCAGCAGAGGGACAGGGGCCTCCTACAATGAGCAGTTCTTC CASSRGTGASYNEQFF
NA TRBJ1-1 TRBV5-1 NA TGCGCCAGCAGCCCCGAACCGGGACAACAGAACACTGAAGCTTTCTTT CASSPEPGQQNTEAFF
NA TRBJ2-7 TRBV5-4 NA TGTGCCAGCAGCAGTACACAGGGCCAAGCTTTTCGCGAGCAGTACTTC CASSSTQGQAFREQYF
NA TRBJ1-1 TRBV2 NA TGTGCCAGCGTGGGGGCCCGCGGCACTGAAGCTTTCTTT CASVGARGTEAFF
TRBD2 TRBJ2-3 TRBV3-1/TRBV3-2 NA TGTGCCAGCAGCCAAGCTCCCCCGGGACTAGCGGGAGGACCAATCACGCAGTATTTT CASSQAPPGLAGGPITQYF
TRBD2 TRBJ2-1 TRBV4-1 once TGCGCCAGCAGCCAATCTAGCGGGAGAAAATACAATGAGCAGTTCTTC CASSQSSGRKYNEQFF
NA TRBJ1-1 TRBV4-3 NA TGCGCCAGCAGCCCGGGGGTGTTTCGGAACACTGAAGCTTTCTTT CASSPGVFRNTEAFF
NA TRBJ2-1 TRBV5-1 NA TGCGCCAGCAGCTTGGTTGGTCAGAACAATGAGCAGTTCTTC CASSLVGQNNEQFF
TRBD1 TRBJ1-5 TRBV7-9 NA TGTGCCAGCAGCCTCGGACAGGGCGGTCAGCCCCAGCATTTT CASSLGQGGQPQHF
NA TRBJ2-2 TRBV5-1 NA TGCGCCAGCAGCTTGGGACTTAGTGCCGGGGAGCTGTTTTTT CASSLGLSAGELFF
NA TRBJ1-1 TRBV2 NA TGTGCCAGCAGTGAAAGAGGGGAAGCTTTCTTT CASSERGEAFF
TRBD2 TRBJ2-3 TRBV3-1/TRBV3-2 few TGTGCCAGCAGCCTCCGGACTAGCGGGGGCACAGATACGCAGTATTTT CASSLRTSGGTDTQYF
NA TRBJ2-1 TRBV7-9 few TGTGCCAGCAGCTTAGAGGCGAGGACCTACAATGAGCAGTTCTTC CASSLEARTYNEQFF
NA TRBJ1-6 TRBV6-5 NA TGTGCCAGCAGTTACTCGACTCCCGGGTATAATTCACCCCTCCACTTT CASSYSTPGYNSPLHF
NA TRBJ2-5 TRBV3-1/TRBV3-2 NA TGTGCCAGCAGCCAAGTACAAGAGACCCAGTACTTC CASSQVQETQYF
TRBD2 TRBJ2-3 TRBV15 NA TGTGCCACCTCCCGGACTAGCGGGGGAAAAGATACGCAGTATTTT CATSRTSGGKDTQYF